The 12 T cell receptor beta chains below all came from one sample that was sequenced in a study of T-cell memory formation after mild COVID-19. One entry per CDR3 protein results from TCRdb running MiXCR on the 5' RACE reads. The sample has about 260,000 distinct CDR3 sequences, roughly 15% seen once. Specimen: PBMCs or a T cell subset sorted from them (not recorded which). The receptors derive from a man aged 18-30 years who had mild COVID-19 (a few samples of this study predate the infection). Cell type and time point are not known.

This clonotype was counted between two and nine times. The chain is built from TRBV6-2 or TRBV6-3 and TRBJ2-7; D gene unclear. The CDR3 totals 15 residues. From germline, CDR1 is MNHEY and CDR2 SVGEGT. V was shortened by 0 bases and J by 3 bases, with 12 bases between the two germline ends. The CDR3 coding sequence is TGTGCCAGCAGTTACTCGATCGGGCCCTTCTACGAGCAGTACGTC. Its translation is CASSYSIGPFYEQYV.

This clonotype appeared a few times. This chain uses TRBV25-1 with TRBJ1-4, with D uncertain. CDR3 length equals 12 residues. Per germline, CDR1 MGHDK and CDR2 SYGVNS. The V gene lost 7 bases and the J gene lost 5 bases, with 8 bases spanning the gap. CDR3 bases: TGTGCCAGCAACACAAGGAATGAAAAACTGTTTTTT. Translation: CASNTRNEKLFF.

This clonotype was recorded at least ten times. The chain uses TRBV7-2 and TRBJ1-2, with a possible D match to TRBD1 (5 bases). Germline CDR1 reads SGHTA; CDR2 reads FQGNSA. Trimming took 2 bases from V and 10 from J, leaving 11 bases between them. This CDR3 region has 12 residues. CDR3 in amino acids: CASSLLGDLYTF. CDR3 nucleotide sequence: TGTGCCAGCAGCTTACTGGGGGACCTCTACACCTTC.

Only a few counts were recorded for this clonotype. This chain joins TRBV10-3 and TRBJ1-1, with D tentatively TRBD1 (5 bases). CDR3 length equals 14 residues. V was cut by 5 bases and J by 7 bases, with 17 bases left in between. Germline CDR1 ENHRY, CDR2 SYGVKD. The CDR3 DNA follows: TGTGCCATCAGTACAGGAAAAGCTCTTCATGAAGCTTTCTTT. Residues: CAISTGKALHEAFF.

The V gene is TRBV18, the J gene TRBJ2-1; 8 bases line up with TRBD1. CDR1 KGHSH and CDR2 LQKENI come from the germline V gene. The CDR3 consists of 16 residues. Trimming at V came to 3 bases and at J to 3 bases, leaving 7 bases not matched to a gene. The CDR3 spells CASSPTGQGNYNEQFF. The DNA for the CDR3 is TGTGCCAGCTCACCCACAGGACAGGGTAACTACAATGAGCAGTTCTTC.

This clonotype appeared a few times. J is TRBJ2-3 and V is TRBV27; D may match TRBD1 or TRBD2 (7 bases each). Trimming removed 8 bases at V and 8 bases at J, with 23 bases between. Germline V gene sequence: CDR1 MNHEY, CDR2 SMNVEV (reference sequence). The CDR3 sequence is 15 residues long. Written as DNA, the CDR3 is TGTGCCAGCTCGTGGGCGATCGGGGAGGGGGCTACGCAGTATTTT. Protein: CASSWAIGEGATQYF.

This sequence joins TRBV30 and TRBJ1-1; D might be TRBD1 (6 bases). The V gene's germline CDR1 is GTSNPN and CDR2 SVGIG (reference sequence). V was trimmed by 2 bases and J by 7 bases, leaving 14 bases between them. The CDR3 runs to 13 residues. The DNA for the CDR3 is TGTGCCTGGAGTTTGGAGGGGGTGAGTGAAGCTTTCTTT. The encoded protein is CAWSLEGVSEAFF.

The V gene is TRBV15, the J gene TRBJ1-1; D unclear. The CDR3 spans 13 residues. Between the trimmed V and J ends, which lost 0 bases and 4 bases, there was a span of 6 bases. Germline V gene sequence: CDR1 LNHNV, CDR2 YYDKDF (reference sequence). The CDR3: CATSRETRTEAFF. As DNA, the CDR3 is TGTGCCACCAGCAGAGAAACACGCACTGAAGCTTTCTTT.

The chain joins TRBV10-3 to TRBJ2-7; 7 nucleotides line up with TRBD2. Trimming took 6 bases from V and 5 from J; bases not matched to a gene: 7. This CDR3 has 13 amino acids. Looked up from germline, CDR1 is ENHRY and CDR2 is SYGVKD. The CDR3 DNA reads TGTGCCATCAGCGAGCGGGGCCAGGACGAGCAGTACGTC. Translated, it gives CAISERGQDEQYV.

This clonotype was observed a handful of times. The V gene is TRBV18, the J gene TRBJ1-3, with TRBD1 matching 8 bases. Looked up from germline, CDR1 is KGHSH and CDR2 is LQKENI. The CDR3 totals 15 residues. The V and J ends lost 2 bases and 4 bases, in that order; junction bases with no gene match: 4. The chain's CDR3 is CASSPRTGNGNTIYF. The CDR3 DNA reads TGTGCCAGCTCACCAAGGACAGGGAACGGAAACACCATATATTTT.

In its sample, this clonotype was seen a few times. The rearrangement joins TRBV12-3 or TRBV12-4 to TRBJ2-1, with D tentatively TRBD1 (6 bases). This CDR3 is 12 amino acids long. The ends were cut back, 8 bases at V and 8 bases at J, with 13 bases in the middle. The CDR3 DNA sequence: TGTGCCAGCTGCCAGGGGCGGGATGAGCAGTTCTTC. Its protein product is CASCQGRDEQFF.

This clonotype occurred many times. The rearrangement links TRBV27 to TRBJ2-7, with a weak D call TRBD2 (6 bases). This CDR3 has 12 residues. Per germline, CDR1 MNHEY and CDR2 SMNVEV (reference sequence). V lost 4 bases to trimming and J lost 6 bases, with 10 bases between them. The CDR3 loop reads CASSSLSGEQYV. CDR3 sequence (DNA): TGTGCCAGCAGTTCCCTTAGCGGCGAGCAGTACGTC.